The 19 T cell receptor beta chains in this list originate from one sample, sequenced in a study of blood T cell repertoires in COVID-19. Some clones are missing from TCRdb's copy, which holds only in-frame ones; the method was immunoSEQ multiplex PCR. The repertoire holds about 250,000 clones, with roughly 80% as singletons. The sample comprised peripheral blood. These receptors originate from a woman older than 75 with active or convalescent COVID-19.

This chain uses TRBV11-1 with TRBJ2-3, with a tentative D call TRBD2 (6 bases). There are 14 residues in the CDR3. Germline V lookup: CDR1 SGHAT, CDR2 FQDESV (reference sequence). V was pared by 4 bases and J by 2 bases, with 10 bases between. The CDR3 is CASSWDSNTDTQYF. Written as DNA, the CDR3 is TGTGCCAGCAGCTGGGACTCAAACACAGATACGCAGTATTTT.

This clone was seen a single time. The chain has TRBV7-9 and TRBJ2-2, with a weak D call TRBD1 (6 bases). Trimming left V 2 bases short and J 6 bases short, with 19 bases between. CDR1 SEHNR and CDR2 FQNEAQ come from the germline V gene (reference sequence). This CDR3 region has 17 residues. The CDR3, as DNA: TGTGCCAGCAGCTTAAGGCAGGGGAGAAGAGGTGCCGGGGAGCTGTTTTTT. Translating gives CASSLRQGRRGAGELFF.

V gene TRBV28 combines with J gene TRBJ2-7, with D hard to call. Germline assignment: CDR1 MDHEN and CDR2 SYDVKM. With 3 bases removed from V and 2 bases from J, the gap between germline ends came to 11 bases. The CDR3 spans 14 residues. The CDR3 reads CASSLARPPYEQYF. The CDR3 DNA reads TGTGCCAGCAGTTTGGCCAGGCCTCCCTACGAGCAGTACTTC.

The chain has TRBV21-1 and TRBJ2-3; no check of the table's D call, TRBD1, against the DNA was made. TRBV21-1 is noted as a pseudogene. CDR3 length: 24 residues. The CDR3 DNA sequence: TGTGCCAGCAGCAAAGAGGCCGTAGGTACAGTGAAGCGGACAGTGGGGGACCTCACAGATACGCAGTATTTT. As protein: CASSKEAVGTVKRTVGDLTDTQYF.

This chain links TRBV12-2 with TRBJ1-1; TRBD1 is the table's D call, not checked against the DNA. TRBV12-2 is flagged as a pseudogene. CDR3 size: 16 residues. The CDR3 DNA reads TGTGCAAGTCGCTCGATTCTCATCAGGGGCGGCACTGAAGCTTTCTTT. It translates to CASRSILIRGGTEAFF.

This clone was picked up one time. The chain has TRBV5-1 and TRBJ1-2; D may be TRBD1 (6 bases). CDR3 length equals 13 residues. The V end was cut by 4 bases, the J end by 8 bases, with 15 bases between. The germline gives CDR1 SGHRS, CDR2 YFSETQ. The CDR3 protein is CASSPGQSGGYTF. For the CDR3, the DNA is TGCGCCAGCAGCCCAGGACAGTCGGGCGGCTACACCTTC.

J is TRBJ1-1 and V is TRBV2, with D unresolved. Germline-derived CDR1 and CDR2 are SNHLY and FYNNEI. With 8 bases removed from V and 2 bases from J, the gap between germline ends came to 12 bases. This CDR3 contains 13 residues. Here the CDR3 reads CASVGGLNTEAFF. The CDR3 region has the DNA TGTGCCAGCGTCGGAGGGTTAAACACTGAAGCTTTCTTT.

Only a few counts were recorded for this clone. The J gene is TRBJ2-7, the V gene TRBV18; D not resolved. CDR3 length equals 13 residues. Germline V lookup: CDR1 KGHSH, CDR2 LQKENI. V was shortened by 6 bases and J by 1 base, with 10 bases between the two germline ends. The CDR3 DNA reads as TGTGCCAGCTCCCCTAGAGAGTCCTACGAGCAGTACTTC. Translating it yields CASSPRESYEQYF.

The rearrangement uses TRBV3-1 (or the pseudogene TRBV3-2) and TRBJ1-5; no clear D. This CDR3 spans 14 amino acids. V was cut by 4 bases and J by 4 bases, with 11 bases left in between. CDR1 is LGHDT, CDR2 YNNKEL, per germline (reference sequence). The CDR3 DNA is TGTGCCAGCAGCCGCGGGCTAGCTAATCAGCCCCAGCATTTT. Its translation: CASSRGLANQPQHF.

The rearrangement uses TRBV2 and TRBJ2-5; possibly TRBD2 for D (5 bases). Per the germline V gene, CDR1 is SNHLY and CDR2 is FYNNEI. Trimming stripped 6 bases from V and 0 bases from J, with 5 bases between. This CDR3 spans 12 amino acids. The DNA of the CDR3 is TGTGCCAGCAGGAGGGACCAAGAGACCCAGTACTTC. It specifies CASRRDQETQYF. The variable domain in full, with the rest retrieved from reference TRBV2 and TRBJ2-5, is EPEVTQTPSHQVTQMGQEVILRCVPISNHLYFYWYRQILGQKVEFLVSFYNNEISEKSEIFDDQFSVERPDGSNFTLKIRSTKLEDSAMYFCASRRDQETQYFGPGTRLLVL.

This clone was seen once. J is TRBJ2-7 and V is TRBV10-3; tentatively, D is TRBD1 (6 bases). With 7 bases removed from V and 0 bases from J, the gap between germline ends came to 13 bases. Germline V CDR1 and CDR2: ENHRY, SYGVKD. The CDR3 length is 14 residues. The CDR3 coding sequence is TGTGCCATCACCAGGACAGATTCCTCCTACGAGCAGTACTTC. It yields the protein CAITRTDSSYEQYF.

The chain uses TRBV27 and TRBJ1-4; 9 bases match TRBD1. The CDR3 sequence is 16 residues long. In germline, CDR1 is MNHEY, CDR2 SMNVEV (reference sequence). Trimming removed 6 bases from V and 3 bases from J; junction bases left unmatched: 8. The CDR3 sequence is CASRRTGVSPNEKLFF. CDR3 DNA sequence: TGTGCCAGCAGGAGGACAGGGGTATCACCTAATGAAAAACTGTTTTTT.

This clone was observed once. The rearrangement joins TRBV28 to TRBJ1-4, with D possibly matching TRBD1 (5 bases). Germline V gene sequence: CDR1 MDHEN, CDR2 SYDVKM. The CDR3 length is 15 residues. V lost 2 bases and J 4 bases, leaving 11 bases between the germline ends. The DNA for the CDR3 is TGTGCCAGCAGTTTAAGCGGGGCGGGTAATGAAAAACTGTTTTTT. The encoded protein is CASSLSGAGNEKLFF.

The V gene is TRBV5-1, the J gene TRBJ2-2, with TRBD2 as a possible D gene (5 bases). Trimming stripped 4 bases from V and 4 bases from J, with 14 bases between. Per the germline V gene, CDR1 is SGHRS and CDR2 is YFSETQ. This CDR3 spans 15 amino acids. CDR3 region: CASSETWAGTGELFF. As DNA, the CDR3 is TGCGCCAGCAGCGAGACCTGGGCGGGCACCGGGGAGCTGTTTTTT.

The chain is built from TRBV5-4 and TRBJ2-3; 10 bases are a match to TRBD2. The CDR3 has 14 amino acids. Germline values: CDR1 SGHNT, CDR2 YYREEE (reference sequence). V shed 3 bases, J shed 9 bases, and the junction held 7 bases outside the gene matches. The CDR3 nucleotides read TGTGCCAGCAGCTCCCTAGCGGGAGAAAGGACGCAGTATTTT. This codes for CASSSLAGERTQYF.

The chain is built from TRBV6-6 and TRBJ1-2; tentative D call: TRBD1 (6 bases). Germline CDR1 MNHNY, CDR2 SVGAGI (reference sequence). The CDR3 is made up of 16 amino acids. V gave up 5 bases and J gave up 3 bases, with 19 bases separating them. CDR3 DNA: TGTGCCAGCAGTCGACCTCCGGACAGAGCTGACTATGGCTACACCTTC. Translation: CASSRPPDRADYGYTF.

This clone was counted only a few times. V is TRBV20-1 and J is TRBJ1-1; D remains ambiguous. The germline gives CDR1 DFQATT, CDR2 SNEGSKA (reference sequence). The length of the CDR3 is 11 residues. V gave up 5 bases and J gave up 10 bases, with 14 bases separating them. The CDR3, as DNA: TGCAGTGCTTATTACCTACGTGGAGCTTTCTTT. Translating gives CSAYYLRGAFF.

V usage is TRBV10-3 and J usage is TRBJ2-3, with 7 bases fitting TRBD2. CDR1 ENHRY and CDR2 SYGVKD come from the germline V gene. The length of the CDR3 is 14 residues. V shed 6 bases, J shed 5 bases, and the junction held 8 bases outside the gene matches. The CDR3 sequence: CAISLLREGDTQYF. CDR3 coding DNA: TGTGCCATCAGCCTCCTCAGGGAGGGAGATACGCAGTATTTT.

The chain joins TRBV3-1 (or the pseudogene TRBV3-2) to TRBJ1-1, with D maybe TRBD1 (5 bases). This CDR3 spans 18 amino acids. In germline, CDR1 is LGHDT, CDR2 YNNKEL (reference sequence). Trimming left V 4 bases short and J 1 base short, with 22 bases between. Here the CDR3 DNA reads TGTGCCAGCAGCCGCTATGAAGGGACTCCAGAGCGGAACACTGAAGCTTTCTTT. Translation: CASSRYEGTPERNTEAFF.